The 22 T cell receptor beta chains below were found in one sample sequenced in a study of response to subunit inactivated influenza vaccine. Each CDR3 protein gets one entry after TCRdb re-called the RT-PCR reads with MiXCR. Of hundreds of thousands of distinct CDR3 sequences in the sample, 20% to 25% were seen once. Sequencing was performed on PBMCs from blood, taken around 22 months after vaccination. Source of these receptors: a man aged 50-75 years who received an inactivated influenza vaccine.

The chain is built from TRBV20-1 and TRBJ2-7, with unresolved D. Germline values: CDR1 DFQATT, CDR2 SNEGSKA (reference sequence). Trimming pared 6 bases from V and 2 bases from J, leaving 14 bases between. CDR3 length: 13 residues. The CDR3 coding sequence is TGCAGTGCCCCCCCGGCAGGCGCCTACGAGCAGTACTTC. Protein product: CSAPPAGAYEQYF.

This clonotype has ten or more counts. The rearrangement links TRBV4-1 to TRBJ1-2; D possibly corresponds to TRBD1 (5 bases). Germline V gene lookup returns CDR1 MGHRA and CDR2 YSYEKL. Trimming removed 4 bases from V and 3 bases from J, with 12 bases in between. The CDR3 runs to 14 residues. In nucleotides, the CDR3 is TGCGCCAGCAGCCTAACCGGGGGACACTATGGCTACACCTTC. Translation: CASSLTGGHYGYTF.

The genes are TRBV2 and TRBJ2-3, with no clear D. Germline lookup yields CDR1 SNHLY and CDR2 FYNNEI. The CDR3 covers 13 residues. Trimming removed 6 bases from V and 4 bases from J, with 11 bases in between. CDR3 sequence (DNA): TGTGCCAGCAGCCCTGGGGTCCCAGATACGCAGTATTTT. Its protein product is CASSPGVPDTQYF.

A few counts support this clonotype. The chain combines TRBV6-5 with TRBJ2-1; no definite D call. This CDR3 is built from 11 residues. V shed 6 bases and J shed 6 bases, with 6 bases lying between them. Germline V gene lookup returns CDR1 MNHEY and CDR2 SVGAGI. The CDR3: CASSELNEQFF. Written as DNA, the CDR3 is TGTGCCAGCAGCGAACTCAATGAGCAGTTCTTC.

This clonotype came up a few times. The V and J genes are TRBV6-5 and TRBJ1-1; no firm D call. Germline assignment: CDR1 MNHEY and CDR2 SVGAGI. This CDR3 has 15 amino acids. V dropped 0 bases and J dropped 5 bases, with 13 bases sitting between them. CDR3 sequence: CASSYSSAGRTEAFF. DNA of the CDR3: TGTGCCAGCAGTTACTCCTCCGCAGGCAGGACTGAAGCTTTCTTT.

There are a few counts of this clonotype. This chain connects TRBV20-1 to TRBJ1-6, with D hard to call. The CDR3 is made up of 12 amino acids. The germline CDR1 and CDR2 sequences are DFQATT and SNEGSKA (reference sequence). V was shortened by 2 bases and J by 9 bases, with 8 bases between the two germline ends. The CDR3 region is CSARREISPLHF. DNA for the CDR3: TGCAGTGCTAGAAGGGAGATTTCACCCCTCCACTTT.

This clonotype showed up just a few times. J is TRBJ1-1 and V is TRBV4-3; a weak D match, TRBD1 (6 bases). Per germline, CDR1 LGHNA and CDR2 YSLEER. V was shortened by 0 bases and J by 2 bases, with 13 bases between the two germline ends. CDR3 length: 16 residues. The CDR3 DNA reads as TGCGCCAGCAGCCAAGATCGCCCGGGGGCCAACACTGAAGCTTTCTTT. Translated, it gives CASSQDRPGANTEAFF.

This clonotype was picked up a small number of times. The chain has TRBV12-3 or TRBV12-4 and TRBJ2-2; D is undetermined. V lost 5 bases to trimming and J lost 6 bases, with 10 bases between them. The CDR3 spans 13 residues. The CDR3, as DNA: TGTGCCAGCAGTCGCAATCAGGCCGGGGAGCTGTTTTTT. This sequence encodes CASSRNQAGELFF.

Here the CDR3 DNA reads TGCAGTTCTCTGGGGGGAAACTATGGCTACACCTTC. This encodes CSSLGGNYGYTF. This chain links TRBV29-1 with TRBJ1-2, with D maybe TRBD1 (5 bases). Germline loops: CDR1 SQVTM, CDR2 ANQGSEA. This CDR3 has 12 residues.

V and J are TRBV4-2 and TRBJ1-2; 12 nucleotides match TRBD1. Per the germline V gene, CDR1 is LGHNA and CDR2 is YNFKEQ. Trimming cost V 1 base and J 3 bases; bases outside gene matches: 3. The CDR3 is 16 amino acids. CDR3 sequence reads: CASSQAGTGGYYGYTF. CDR3 DNA sequence: TGTGCCAGCAGCCAAGCCGGGACAGGGGGCTACTATGGCTACACCTTC.

This clonotype was counted between two and nine times. The chain carries TRBV20-1 and TRBJ1-6; D gene ambiguous. Trimming removed 1 base at V and 0 bases at J, with 10 bases between. The CDR3 runs to 16 residues. The germline V gene has CDR1 DFQATT and CDR2 SNEGSKA (reference sequence). The CDR3: CSARGGGSSYNSPLHF. In DNA, the CDR3 is TGCAGTGCTAGAGGTGGAGGGAGCTCCTATAATTCACCCCTCCACTTT.

The V and J genes are TRBV9 and TRBJ2-5; D is perhaps TRBD2 (7 bases). There are 15 residues in the CDR3. Germline loops: CDR1 SGDLS, CDR2 YYNGEE. The V and J ends lost 4 bases and 2 bases respectively, with 15 bases between them. CDR3 sequence: CASSSSGGRQETQYF. For the CDR3, the DNA is TGTGCCAGCAGCTCCTCCGGGGGGCGGCAAGAGACCCAGTACTTC.

This clonotype was picked up a small number of times. The V call is TRBV6-2 or TRBV6-3, the J call TRBJ2-2; a possible D gene is TRBD2 (7 bases). The germline V and J ends were trimmed by 0 bases and 0 bases, with 17 bases remaining between them. CDR3 length: 19 residues. Germline V lookup: CDR1 MNHEY, CDR2 SVGEGT. In DNA form, the CDR3 reads TGTGCCAGCAGTTACTCGCCGACGGGGGGCCCTACGAACACCGGGGAGCTGTTTTTT. Translation gives CASSYSPTGGPTNTGELFF.

This clonotype was detected only a few times. The V call is TRBV7-2, the J call TRBJ1-1; no definite D call. Trimming shortened V by 3 bases and J by 4 bases, and 9 bases separated the two germline ends. Germline V CDR1 and CDR2: SGHTA, FQGNSA. The CDR3 length is 13 residues. The CDR3, as DNA: TGTGCCAGCAGCTTTGGGAAGGGCACTGAAGCTTTCTTT. It codes for CASSFGKGTEAFF.

This sequence joins TRBV5-5 and TRBJ2-1; the D is unclear. The CDR3 consists of 14 residues. V was pared by 0 bases and J by 2 bases, with 6 bases between. Germline CDR1 reads SGHKS; CDR2 reads YYEKEE (reference sequence). Here the CDR3 DNA reads TGTGCCAGCAGCTTGGTTTCTACCTACAATGAGCAGTTCTTC. Translating gives CASSLVSTYNEQFF.

This chain connects TRBV7-9 to TRBJ1-5, with D perhaps matching TRBD1 (5 bases). The CDR3 consists of 14 residues. Germline CDR1 SEHNR, CDR2 FQNEAQ (reference sequence). Trimming left V 5 bases short and J 7 bases short, with 15 bases between. The CDR3 is CASSRPGTGQPQHF. CDR3 in DNA: TGTGCCAGCAGCCGTCCGGGGACGGGGCAGCCCCAGCATTTT.

This clonotype appeared many times. The V call is TRBV5-1, the J call TRBJ1-1, with D tentatively TRBD1 (5 bases). The CDR3 length is 16 residues. Deletions cut 0 bases from V and 4 bases from J, with 16 bases between. CDR1 is SGHRS and CDR2 is YFSETQ in the germline V gene. CDR3 bases: TGCGCCAGCAGCTTGGGGCAGGGTACTTGGGGCACTGAAGCTTTCTTT. Translated, it gives CASSLGQGTWGTEAFF.

V and J are TRBV7-2 and TRBJ2-5, with 9 bases identical to TRBD2. Germline values: CDR1 SGHTA, CDR2 FQGNSA. V gave up 4 bases and J gave up 2 bases; unmatched junction bases: 5. The CDR3 extends over 15 amino acids. CDR3 loop: CASSSYSGSQETQYF. The CDR3 bases are TGTGCCAGCAGCTCCTATAGCGGGAGTCAAGAGACCCAGTACTTC.

V is TRBV20-1 and J is TRBJ2-7; 7 bases are shared with TRBD2. Germline lookup yields CDR1 DFQATT and CDR2 SNEGSKA (reference sequence). V lost 0 bases, J lost 3 bases, and 8 bases stayed unmatched. The CDR3 runs 15 residues. CDR3 residues: CSARDYGGSYYEQYF. The DNA of the CDR3 is TGCAGTGCTAGAGATTACGGCGGGAGTTACTACGAGCAGTACTTC.

The chain joins TRBV4-3 to TRBJ1-2; no definite D call. This CDR3 comprises 14 residues. V was cut by 0 bases and J by 2 bases, with 7 bases left in between. CDR1 is LGHNA and CDR2 is YSLEER in the germline V gene. CDR3 region: CASSQDWSNYGYTF. CDR3 bases: TGCGCCAGCAGCCAAGACTGGTCGAACTATGGCTACACCTTC.

This clonotype has more than one count but fewer than ten. The chain uses TRBV20-1 and TRBJ1-3, with D unclear. Germline V gene lookup returns CDR1 DFQATT and CDR2 SNEGSKA (reference sequence). The CDR3 sequence is 15 residues long. V gave up 1 base and J gave up 0 bases, with 10 bases separating them. CDR3 in amino acids: CSARVPMGSGNTIYF. CDR3 bases: TGCAGTGCTAGAGTTCCTATGGGCTCTGGAAACACCATATATTTT.

This clonotype was counted between two and nine times. CDR3 sequence reads: CASSQGRGPRGNQPQHF. CDR3 DNA sequence: TGTGCCAGCAGCCAGGGGCGGGGTCCGCGGGGCAATCAGCCCCAGCATTTT. This sequence joins TRBV7-2 and TRBJ1-5, with D perhaps TRBD1 (6 bases). V shed 5 bases and J shed 2 bases, with 19 bases lying between them. Germline CDR1 is SGHTA and CDR2 is FQGNSA. CDR3 size: 17 residues.